The rows below give T cell receptor beta chains drawn from one sample of a study of blood T cell repertoires in COVID-19. Some clones are missing from TCRdb's copy, which holds only in-frame ones; the method was immunoSEQ multiplex PCR. The sample records some 160,000 clones, more than 80% being singletons. The material sequenced was peripheral blood. These receptor sequences come from a man aged 55 to 70 with acute or convalescent COVID-19. Each CDR3 is given with its conserved first and last residue. The order of the fields is V gene, clone size, D gene, J gene, CDR3 protein, CDR3 DNA. D genes are given only for firm matches. A clone size is listed for some rows: how often the clone was seen (once, few, many), or a class if it is expanded.

v_gene: TRBV19
abundance: NA
d_gene: NA
j_gene: TRBJ2-2
CDR3aa: CASSIGLQGFTGELFF
CDR3nt: TGTGCCAGTAGTATAGGACTACAGGGTTTTACCGGGGAGCTGTTTTTT

v_gene: TRBV19
abundance: NA
d_gene: NA
j_gene: TRBJ2-1
CDR3aa: CASAGAGPTYNEQFF
CDR3nt: TGTGCCAGTGCTGGGGCGGGGCCCACCTACAATGAGCAGTTCTTC

v_gene: TRBV10-3
abundance: NA
d_gene: NA
j_gene: TRBJ2-7
CDR3aa: CAISGEVIGGTEQYF
CDR3nt: TGTGCCATCAGTGGAGAGGTAATTGGAGGGACCGAGCAGTACTTC

v_gene: TRBV19
abundance: NA
d_gene: TRBD1
j_gene: TRBJ1-1
CDR3aa: CASSSDREQNTEAFF
CDR3nt: TGTGCCAGTAGTAGCGACAGGGAACAGAACACTGAAGCTTTCTTT

v_gene: TRBV9
abundance: once
d_gene: TRBD1
j_gene: TRBJ1-1
CDR3aa: CASSGVRGTGAGNTEAFF
CDR3nt: TGTGCCAGCAGCGGAGTCCGGGGGACAGGGGCTGGGAACACTGAAGCTTTCTTT

v_gene: TRBV18
abundance: NA
d_gene: TRBD1
j_gene: TRBJ2-7
CDR3aa: CASSTGTGTYEQYF
CDR3nt: TGTGCCAGCTCAACCGGGACAGGAACCTACGAGCAGTACTTC

v_gene: TRBV10-2
abundance: NA
d_gene: NA
j_gene: TRBJ1-5
CDR3aa: CASSEGGVKAQHF
CDR3nt: TGCGCCAGCAGTGAAGGGGGGGTAAAGGCCCAGCATTTT

v_gene: TRBV5-6
abundance: NA
d_gene: TRBD1
j_gene: TRBJ1-5
CDR3aa: CASSPDRGMGQPQHF
CDR3nt: TGTGCCAGCAGCCCGGACAGGGGAATGGGTCAGCCCCAGCATTTT

v_gene: TRBV10-1
abundance: NA
d_gene: TRBD2
j_gene: TRBJ2-3
CDR3aa: CASSGLAGTDTQYF
CDR3nt: TGCGCCAGCAGTGGACTAGCGGGCACAGATACGCAGTATTTT

v_gene: TRBV6-5
abundance: NA
d_gene: NA
j_gene: TRBJ1-6
CDR3aa: CASSTQGLGSPLHF
CDR3nt: TGTGCCAGCTCAACCCAGGGCCTGGGGTCACCCCTCCACTTT

v_gene: TRBV5-1
abundance: NA
d_gene: TRBD1
j_gene: TRBJ2-7
CDR3aa: CASSLVVGTGQRGNLHEQYF
CDR3nt: TGCGCCAGCAGCTTGGTTGTCGGGACAGGGCAAAGAGGTAACCTCCACGAGCAGTACTTC

v_gene: TRBV2
abundance: NA
d_gene: NA
j_gene: TRBJ2-7
CDR3aa: CASRERTESYEQYF
CDR3nt: TGTGCCAGCAGGGAGCGAACTGAATCCTACGAGCAGTACTTC

v_gene: TRBV6-5
abundance: NA
d_gene: NA
j_gene: TRBJ1-4
CDR3aa: CASRGDTTNEKLFF
CDR3nt: TGTGCCAGCAGAGGGGACACAACTAATGAAAAACTGTTTTTT

v_gene: TRBV5-4
abundance: NA
d_gene: NA
j_gene: TRBJ2-7
CDR3aa: CASSPEPGNGIEQYF
CDR3nt: TGTGCCAGCAGCCCGGAGCCTGGGAACGGGATCGAGCAGTACTTC

v_gene: TRBV5-8
abundance: NA
d_gene: NA
j_gene: TRBJ1-5
CDR3aa: CASSLSSQPQHF
CDR3nt: TGTGCCAGCAGCTTGTCTAGTCAGCCCCAGCATTTT

v_gene: TRBV4-1
abundance: NA
d_gene: TRBD1
j_gene: TRBJ2-5
CDR3aa: CASSQPRGETQYF
CDR3nt: TGCGCCAGCAGCCAACCCAGGGGGGAGACCCAGTACTTC

v_gene: TRBV30
abundance: once
d_gene: NA
j_gene: TRBJ1-1
CDR3aa: CAWGTDTTNTEAFF
CDR3nt: TGTGCCTGGGGGACGGACACGACGAACACTGAAGCTTTCTTT

v_gene: TRBV27
abundance: NA
d_gene: NA
j_gene: TRBJ2-3
CDR3aa: CASSSATTIGTTQYF
CDR3nt: TGTGCCAGCAGTTCCGCCACTACTATAGGTACTACGCAGTATTTT

v_gene: TRBV7-8
abundance: NA
d_gene: TRBD1
j_gene: TRBJ1-2
CDR3aa: CASSLEQGQGLKYGYTF
CDR3nt: TGTGCCAGCAGCTTAGAACAGGGACAGGGTTTAAAATATGGCTACACCTTC

v_gene: TRBV27
abundance: NA
d_gene: TRBD1
j_gene: TRBJ1-6
CDR3aa: CASHTGGVSRNSPLHF
CDR3nt: TGTGCCAGCCATACAGGGGGCGTCTCGCGTAATTCACCCCTCCACTTT

v_gene: TRBV7-9
abundance: NA
d_gene: NA
j_gene: TRBJ1-2
CDR3aa: CASSLEGFNYGYTF
CDR3nt: TGTGCCAGCAGCTTAGAGGGGTTTAACTATGGCTACACCTTC

v_gene: TRBV24-1
abundance: NA
d_gene: TRBD1
j_gene: TRBJ2-7
CDR3aa: CATSPGQGLKIYEQYF
CDR3nt: TGTGCCACCAGTCCGGGACAGGGGCTTAAGATCTACGAGCAGTACTTC

v_gene: TRBV5-1
abundance: NA
d_gene: TRBD1
j_gene: TRBJ1-6
CDR3aa: CASSKGQSNSPLHF
CDR3nt: TGCGCCAGCAGCAAGGGACAGAGCAATTCACCCCTCCACTTT

v_gene: TRBV6-5
abundance: NA
d_gene: NA
j_gene: TRBJ2-7
CDR3aa: CASTQGPLSYEQYF
CDR3nt: TGTGCCAGCACCCAGGGGCCCCTCTCCTACGAGCAGTACTTC

v_gene: TRBV9
abundance: NA
d_gene: NA
j_gene: TRBJ1-5
CDR3aa: CASSVVGGDQPQHF
CDR3nt: TGTGCCAGCAGCGTAGTGGGAGGTGACCAGCCCCAGCATTTT

v_gene: TRBV7-9
abundance: NA
d_gene: NA
j_gene: TRBJ1-4
CDR3aa: CASSSIQGGEKLFF
CDR3nt: TGTGCCAGCAGTTCAATACAGGGCGGTGAAAAACTGTTTTTT

v_gene: TRBV14
abundance: many
d_gene: TRBD1
j_gene: TRBJ1-1
CDR3aa: CASSTLGQGPFEAFF
CDR3nt: TGTGCCAGCAGCACTTTGGGACAGGGCCCTTTTGAAGCTTTCTTT

v_gene: TRBV29-1
abundance: NA
d_gene: TRBD1
j_gene: TRBJ2-2
CDR3aa: CSVGFRGRQTGELFF
CDR3nt: TGCAGCGTTGGTTTCAGGGGGCGGCAGACCGGGGAGCTGTTTTTT

v_gene: TRBV9
abundance: NA
d_gene: NA
j_gene: TRBJ2-1
CDR3aa: CASSIVPRDSRNEQFF
CDR3nt: TGTGCCAGCAGCATTGTTCCCCGGGACTCCCGCAATGAGCAGTTCTTC